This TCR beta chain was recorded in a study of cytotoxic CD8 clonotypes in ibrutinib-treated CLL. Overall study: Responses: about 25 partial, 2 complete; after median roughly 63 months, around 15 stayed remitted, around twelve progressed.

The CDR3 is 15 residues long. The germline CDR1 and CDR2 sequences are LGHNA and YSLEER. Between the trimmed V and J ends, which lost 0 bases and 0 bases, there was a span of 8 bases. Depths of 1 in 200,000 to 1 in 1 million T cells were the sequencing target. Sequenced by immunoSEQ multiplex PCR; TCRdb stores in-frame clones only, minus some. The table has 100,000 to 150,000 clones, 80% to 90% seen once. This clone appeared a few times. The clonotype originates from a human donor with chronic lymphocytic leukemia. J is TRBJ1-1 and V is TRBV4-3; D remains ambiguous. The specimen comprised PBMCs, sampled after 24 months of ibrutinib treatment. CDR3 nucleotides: TGCGCCAGCAGCCAAGATGAACGGGTGAACACTGAAGCTTTCTTT. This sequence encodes CASSQDERVNTEAFF.